This T cell receptor (beta chain) emerged from a study of cytomegalovirus exposure and HLA in healthy donors. Study-wide background: In an early release, HLA-typed donors contributed 77 million or so unique TCR sequences.

The PCR contained 60 Vbeta and 13 Jbeta primers. Assay: immunoSEQ multiplex PCR; the TCRdb copy retains only in-frame clones and omits some. The data show 80,000 to 95,000 clones, roughly 81% seen once. Notes on the study in general: The later analysis indicated that the majority of CMV-associated TCR beta chains appeared HLA-restricted. Excluded: some indistinguishable V segments such as TRBV6-2 and TRBV6-3.

A note on this clone: The target antigen is unknown.

V trimming: 7 bases; J trimming: 5 bases; junction bases outside the gene matches: 7. CDR3 length: 13 residues. Germline V gives CDR1 LNHDA, CDR2 SQIVND (reference sequence). The chain links TRBV19 to TRBJ2-7; 8 bases are shared with TRBD1. The TCR sequence derives from a young woman in good health and CMV-seropositive. Sequencing was performed on PBMCs. The CDR3 protein is CASTAGGYDEQYF. The CDR3 DNA is TGTGCCAGTACCGCAGGGGGCTACGACGAGCAGTACTTC.